This T cell receptor (beta chain) stems from a study of PD-1 blockade in classical Hodgkin lymphoma. Study-wide background: Nivolumab 3 mg/kg was given intravenously every 2 weeks. Points from the study as a whole: Diminished baseline TCR diversity has been reported in newly diagnosed patients relative to healthy donors. Some patients started nivolumab under 1 year after ASCT, and they were excluded.

With respect to this clone: Its antigen is currently unknown.

The CDR3 is 16 amino acids. The germline V and J ends were trimmed by 4 bases and 7 bases, with 21 bases remaining between them. Germline CDR1 SGHDT, CDR2 YYEEEE. As to time point: cycle 4 day 1 (C4D1), after six to seven weeks of nivolumab. Autologous stem cell transplantation was followed by relapse in every patient, and brentuximab vedotin exposure varied. Assay: immunoSEQ multiplex PCR; the TCRdb copy retains only in-frame clones and omits some. Of 25,000 to 30,000 clones listed, around four fifths are singletons. The TCR comes from a human donor with classical Hodgkin lymphoma. The source was peripheral blood mononuclear cells (PBMCs), collected before the fourth cycle of nivolumab. The chain employs TRBV5-6 and TRBJ2-1; D is unresolved. The CDR3 region has the DNA TGTGCCAGCAGCCTCAAGGGCTTCTTGGTTTCAAATGAGCAGTTCTTC. Its translation: CASSLKGFLVSNEQFF. The whole variable domain, remainder taken from reference TRBV5-6 and TRBJ2-1, is DAGVTQSPTHLIKTRGQQVTLRCSPKSGHDTVSWYQQALGQGPQFIFQYYEEEERQRGNFPDRFSGHQFPNYSSELNVNALLLGDSALYLCASSLKGFLVSNEQFFGPGTRLTVL.